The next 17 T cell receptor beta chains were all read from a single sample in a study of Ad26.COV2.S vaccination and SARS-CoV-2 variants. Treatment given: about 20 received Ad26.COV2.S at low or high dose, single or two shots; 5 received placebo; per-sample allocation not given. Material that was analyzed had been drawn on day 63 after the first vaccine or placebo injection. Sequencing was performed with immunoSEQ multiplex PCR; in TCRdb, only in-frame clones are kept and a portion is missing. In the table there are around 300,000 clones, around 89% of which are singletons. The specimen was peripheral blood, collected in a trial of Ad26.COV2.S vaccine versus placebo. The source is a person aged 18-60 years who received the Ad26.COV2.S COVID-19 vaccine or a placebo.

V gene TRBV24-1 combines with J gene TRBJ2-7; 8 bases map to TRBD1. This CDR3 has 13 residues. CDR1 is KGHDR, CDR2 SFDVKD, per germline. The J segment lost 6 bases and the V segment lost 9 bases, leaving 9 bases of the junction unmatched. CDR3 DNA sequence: TGTGCCACCGCGGACAGGGTGGGGGTCGAGCAGTACTTC. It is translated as CATADRVGVEQYF.

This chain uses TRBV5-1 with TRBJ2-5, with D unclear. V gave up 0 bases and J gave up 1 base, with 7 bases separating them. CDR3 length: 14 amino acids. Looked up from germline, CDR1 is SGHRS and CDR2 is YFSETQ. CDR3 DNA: TGCGCCAGCAGCTTGGATGCGCTCCAAGAGACCCAGTACTTC. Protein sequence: CASSLDALQETQYF.

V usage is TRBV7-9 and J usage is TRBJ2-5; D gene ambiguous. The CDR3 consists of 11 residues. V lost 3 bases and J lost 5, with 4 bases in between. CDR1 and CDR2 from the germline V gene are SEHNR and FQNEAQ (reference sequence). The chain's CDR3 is CASSFTETQYF. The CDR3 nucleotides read TGTGCCAGCAGCTTTACGGAGACCCAGTACTTC.

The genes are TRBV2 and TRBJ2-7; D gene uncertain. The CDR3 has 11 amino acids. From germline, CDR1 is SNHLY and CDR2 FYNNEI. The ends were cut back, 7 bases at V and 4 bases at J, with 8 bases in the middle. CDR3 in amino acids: CASTRTYEQYF. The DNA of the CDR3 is TGTGCCAGCACCAGGACGTACGAGCAGTACTTC.

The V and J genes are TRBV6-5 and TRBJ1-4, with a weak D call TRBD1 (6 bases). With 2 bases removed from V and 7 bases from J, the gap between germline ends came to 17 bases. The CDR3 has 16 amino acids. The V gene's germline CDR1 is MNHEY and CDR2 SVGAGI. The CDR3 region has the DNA TGTGCCAGCAGTTACAAATACTCCGGGACAAGTGAAAAACTGTTTTTT. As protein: CASSYKYSGTSEKLFF.

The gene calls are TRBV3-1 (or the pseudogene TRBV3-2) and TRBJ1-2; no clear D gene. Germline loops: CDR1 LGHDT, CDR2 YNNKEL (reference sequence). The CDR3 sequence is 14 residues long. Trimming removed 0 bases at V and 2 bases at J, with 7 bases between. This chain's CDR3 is CASSQDLQNYGYTF. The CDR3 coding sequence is TGTGCCAGCAGCCAAGATTTACAGAACTATGGCTACACCTTC.

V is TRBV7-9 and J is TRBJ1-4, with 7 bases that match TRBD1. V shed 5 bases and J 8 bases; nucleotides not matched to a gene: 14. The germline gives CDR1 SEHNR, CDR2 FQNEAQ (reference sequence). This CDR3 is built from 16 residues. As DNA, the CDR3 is TGTGCCAGCAGCCCAGACAGGGAAGTGGGTCGAGAAAAACTGTTTTTT. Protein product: CASSPDREVGREKLFF.

CDR3 in amino acids: CASSLADTQYF. The CDR3 bases are TGTGCCAGCAGCTTGGCAGATACGCAGTATTTT. This chain joins TRBV5-6 and TRBJ2-3; no definite D call. In germline, CDR1 is SGHDT, CDR2 YYEEEE. The CDR3 runs to 11 residues. Trimming removed 0 bases at V and 4 bases at J, with 0 bases between.

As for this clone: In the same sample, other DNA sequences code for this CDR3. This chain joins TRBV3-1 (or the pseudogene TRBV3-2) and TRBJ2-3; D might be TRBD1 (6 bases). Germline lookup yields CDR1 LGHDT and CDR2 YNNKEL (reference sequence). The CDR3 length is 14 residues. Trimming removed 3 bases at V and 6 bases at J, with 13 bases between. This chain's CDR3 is CASSQDSSTDTQYF. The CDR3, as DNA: TGTGCCAGCAGCCAGGACAGTTCGACGGATACGCAGTATTTT.

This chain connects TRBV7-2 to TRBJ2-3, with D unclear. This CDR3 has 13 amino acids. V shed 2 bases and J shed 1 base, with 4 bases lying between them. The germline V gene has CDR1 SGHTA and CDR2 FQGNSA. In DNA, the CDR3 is TGTGCCAGCAGCTTACCAGGCACAGATACGCAGTATTTT. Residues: CASSLPGTDTQYF.

The CDR3 reads CASRGAFGTEAFF. The CDR3 region has the DNA TGCGCCAGCAGGGGGGCCTTCGGAACTGAAGCTTTCTTT. V usage is TRBV5-1 and J usage is TRBJ1-1; possibly TRBD1 for D (6 bases). V was shortened by 5 bases and J by 5 bases, with 13 bases between the two germline ends. In germline, CDR1 is SGHRS, CDR2 YFSETQ. The CDR3 consists of 13 residues. The complete variable domain, with remaining parts taken from reference TRBV5-1 and TRBJ1-1, reads KAGVTQTPRYLIKTRGQQVTLSCSPISGHRSVSWYQQTPGQGLQFLFEYFSETQRNKGNFPGRFSGRQFSNSRSEMNVSTLELGDSALYLCASRGAFGTEAFFGQGTRLTVV.

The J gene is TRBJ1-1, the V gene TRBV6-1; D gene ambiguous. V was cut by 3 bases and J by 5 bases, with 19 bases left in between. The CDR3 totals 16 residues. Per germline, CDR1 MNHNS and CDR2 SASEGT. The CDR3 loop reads CASSEYRPVGGTEAFF. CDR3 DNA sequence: TGTGCCAGCAGTGAGTATCGGCCGGTTGGTGGTACTGAAGCTTTCTTT.

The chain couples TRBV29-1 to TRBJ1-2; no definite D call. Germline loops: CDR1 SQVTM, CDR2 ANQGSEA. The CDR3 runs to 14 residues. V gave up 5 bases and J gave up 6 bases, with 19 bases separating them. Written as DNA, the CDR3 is TGCAGCGTTACGACCGGAGGTCATAGGAATGGCTACACCTTC. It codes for CSVTTGGHRNGYTF. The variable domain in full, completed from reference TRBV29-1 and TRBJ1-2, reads SAVISQKPSRDICQRGTSLTIQCQVDSQVTMMFWYRQQPGQSLTLIATANQGSEATYESGFVIDKFPISRPNLTFSTLTVSNMSPEDSSIYLCSVTTGGHRNGYTFGSGTRLTVV.

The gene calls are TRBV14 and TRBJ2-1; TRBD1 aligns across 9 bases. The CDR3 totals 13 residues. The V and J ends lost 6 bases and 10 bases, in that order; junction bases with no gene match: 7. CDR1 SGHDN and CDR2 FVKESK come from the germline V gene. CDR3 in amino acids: CASRSGQGREQFF. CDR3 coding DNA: TGTGCCAGCAGGAGCGGACAGGGGAGAGAGCAGTTCTTC.

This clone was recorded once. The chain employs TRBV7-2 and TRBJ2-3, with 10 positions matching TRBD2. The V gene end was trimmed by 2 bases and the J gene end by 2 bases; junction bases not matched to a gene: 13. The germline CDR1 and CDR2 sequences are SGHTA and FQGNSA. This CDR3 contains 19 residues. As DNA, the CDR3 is TGTGCCAGCAGCTTATTATTCTTGGGGAGCGGGGGGGACACAGATACGCAGTATTTT. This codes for CASSLLFLGSGGDTDTQYF.

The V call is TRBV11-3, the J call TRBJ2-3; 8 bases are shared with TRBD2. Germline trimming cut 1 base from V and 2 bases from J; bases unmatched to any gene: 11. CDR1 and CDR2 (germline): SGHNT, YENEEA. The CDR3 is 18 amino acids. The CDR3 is CASSLGSFGGRPTDTQYF. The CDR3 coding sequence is TGTGCCAGCAGCTTAGGTTCGTTCGGCGGGAGGCCCACAGATACGCAGTATTTT.

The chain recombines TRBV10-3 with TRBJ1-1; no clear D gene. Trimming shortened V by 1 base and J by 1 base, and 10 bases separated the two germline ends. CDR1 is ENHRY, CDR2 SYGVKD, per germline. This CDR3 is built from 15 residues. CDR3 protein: CAISEFRDRNTEAFF. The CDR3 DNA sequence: TGTGCCATCAGTGAGTTTAGGGATCGGAACACTGAAGCTTTCTTT.